The rows below give T cell receptor beta chains drawn from one sample of a study of shared clonotypes between healthy human individuals. The data were produced by immunoSEQ multiplex PCR, yet TCRdb's version contains in-frame clones alone and is incomplete. In the table there are more than 550,000 clones, less than 95% of which are singletons. Sequencing was performed on memory CD8+ T cells from PBMCs. All receptors derive from a man aged 18-30 years in good health. Some clones in this sample may be carry-over from other donors' samples. CDR3s include the opening cysteine and the closing phenylalanine or tryptophan. A D gene is named only where the DNA matches it firmly. Clone sizes are given selectively: once, few, many, or a class where the clone is expanded.

d_gene,v_gene,abundance,j_gene,CDR3aa,CDR3nt
TRBD1,TRBV28,.,TRBJ2-1,CASSLNPGQPYNEQFF,TGTGCCAGCAGTCTCAACCCGGGACAGCCATACAATGAGCAGTTCTTC
.,TRBV28,.,TRBJ1-2,CASGWQGGDGYTF,TGTGCCAGCGGTTGGCAGGGAGGGGATGGCTACACCTTC
.,TRBV11-2,.,TRBJ1-2,CASSLAGPAYGYTF,TGTGCCAGCAGCTTAGCAGGGCCCGCCTATGGCTACACCTTC
.,TRBV13,.,TRBJ1-1,CASSFARSGTEAFF,TGTGCCAGCAGCTTCGCCCGAAGTGGCACTGAAGCTTTCTTT
TRBD1,TRBV6-5,once,TRBJ2-1,CASSYYRTGPGEQFF,TGTGCCAGCAGTTACTATCGGACAGGCCCAGGTGAGCAGTTCTTC
.,TRBV27,.,TRBJ2-7,CASSFGGSYEQYF,TGTGCCAGCAGTTTCGGGGGATCCTACGAGCAGTACTTC
.,TRBV7-9,.,TRBJ2-2,CASSWSRVTGELFF,TGTGCCAGCAGCTGGTCGAGGGTCACCGGGGAGCTGTTTTTT
.,TRBV2,.,TRBJ2-7,CASSETGRAYEQYF,TGTGCCAGCAGTGAAACAGGGCGTGCCTACGAGCAGTACTTC
.,TRBV14,.,TRBJ2-1,CASSHGGPNEQFF,TGTGCCAGCAGCCATGGTGGTCCCAATGAGCAGTTCTTC
.,TRBV28,.,TRBJ2-7,CASSLRHATYEQYF,TGTGCCAGCAGTCTCCGACACGCTACTTACGAGCAGTACTTC
TRBD1,TRBV28,.,TRBJ2-1,CASSLGLGDSQTYNEQFF,TGTGCCAGCAGTTTGGGTTTAGGGGACAGCCAGACCTACAATGAGCAGTTCTTC
TRBD2,TRBV28,.,TRBJ2-6,CASSSLAGGSGANVLTF,TGTGCCAGCAGTTCACTAGCGGGAGGGTCTGGGGCCAACGTCCTGACTTTC
TRBD1,TRBV10-1,.,TRBJ2-7,CASSRTGGLYEQYF,TGCGCCAGCTCACGGACAGGGGGCCTCTACGAGCAGTACTTC
TRBD2,TRBV23-1,.,TRBJ2-7,CASSQSRAGGFDEQYF,TGCGCCAGCAGTCAATCGCGCGCGGGAGGATTCGACGAGCAGTACTTC
TRBD2,TRBV5-6,.,TRBJ2-3,CASSLASSGSGDTQYF,TGTGCCAGCAGCTTGGCTAGTAGCGGGAGTGGAGATACGCAGTATTTT
.,TRBV4-1,.,TRBJ1-5,CASSQVGQPNQPQHF,TGCGCCAGCAGCCAAGTCGGCCAGCCCAATCAGCCCCAGCATTTT
.,TRBV11-2,.,TRBJ2-3,CASSPRVGPTLNTQYF,TGTGCCAGCAGCCCCAGAGTGGGCCCCACCTTAAATACGCAGTATTTT
.,TRBV25-1,.,TRBJ2-7,CASRGPRGRKSYEQYF,TGTGCCAGCAGGGGGCCTCGGGGTAGGAAATCCTACGAGCAGTACTTC
TRBD2,TRBV9,.,TRBJ2-5,CASSGGLASQETQYF,TGTGCCAGCAGCGGAGGACTAGCGTCACAAGAGACCCAGTACTTC
.,TRBV2,.,TRBJ2-5,CASSEGPTPMSPVRRVGETQYF,TGTGCCAGCAGTGAAGGACCAACCCCGATGTCTCCAGTAAGGCGGGTCGGAGAGACCCAGTACTTC
.,TRBV6-5,.,TRBJ1-1,CASSYSEGRTEAFF,TGTGCCAGCAGTTACTCGGAGGGCCGCACTGAAGCTTTCTTT
.,TRBV5-1,once,TRBJ1-1,CASSSLLRQFEAFF,TGCGCCAGCAGCTCGCTTCTCCGGCAGTTTGAAGCTTTCTTT
.,TRBV4-1,.,TRBJ1-1,CASSQGTGRGTEAFF,TGCGCCAGCAGCCAAGGAACAGGGAGGGGCACTGAAGCTTTCTTT
.,TRBV25-1,.,TRBJ2-2,CASSTQTGELFF,TGTGCCAGCAGTACTCAGACCGGGGAGCTGTTTTTT
.,TRBV2,.,TRBJ1-5,CASSENSWMDQPQHF,TGTGCCAGCAGTGAAAATTCGTGGATGGATCAGCCCCAGCATTTT
TRBD1,TRBV28,few,TRBJ1-2,CASTVQGRDGYTF,TGTGCCAGCACAGTACAGGGGAGGGATGGCTACACCTTC
.,TRBV11-2,.,TRBJ2-7,CASSLERRGGKGGVDYEQYF,TGTGCCAGCAGCTTAGAGAGACGGGGCGGGAAAGGGGGCGTGGACTACGAGCAGTACTTC
TRBD1,TRBV27,.,TRBJ2-1,CASSLSGTGANNEQFF,TGTGCCAGCAGTTTATCGGGGACAGGGGCCAACAATGAGCAGTTCTTC
.,TRBV30,.,TRBJ1-2,CAWKFGPSLSYGYTF,TGTGCCTGGAAATTCGGACCGAGTTTGAGCTATGGCTACACCTTC
.,TRBV4-1,.,TRBJ1-2,CASSQENLGYGYTF,TGTGCCAGCAGCCAAGAGAACCTTGGGTATGGCTACACCTTC
.,TRBV27,once,TRBJ2-7,CASSLAAATSYEQYF,TGTGCCAGCAGTTTAGCGGCGGCCACTTCCTACGAGCAGTACTTC
TRBD1,TRBV5-1,.,TRBJ1-2,CASSSPGTGSGYTF,TGCGCCAGCAGCTCCCCCGGGACAGGGTCTGGCTACACCTTC
.,TRBV19,.,TRBJ2-1,CASSHESSYNEQFF,TGTGCCAGTAGTCACGAGAGCTCCTACAATGAGCAGTTCTTC
TRBD2,TRBV12-5,.,TRBJ2-1,CASAMGGNEQFF,TGTGCTAGTGCCATGGGGGGGAATGAGCAGTTCTTC
.,TRBV5-4,.,TRBJ2-7,CASSPYRQELSSYEQYF,TGTGCCAGCAGCCCCTATCGACAGGAACTAAGCTCCTACGAGCAGTACTTC
.,TRBV2,.,TRBJ2-7,CASIDQGSETYEQYF,TGTGCCAGCATTGATCAGGGGAGTGAAACCTACGAGCAGTACTTC
.,TRBV27,.,TRBJ2-7,CASSFRDPIYEQYF,TGTGCCAGCAGTTTTAGGGATCCCATCTACGAGCAGTACTTC
.,TRBV27,once,TRBJ1-1,CASSLTRGYTEAFF,TGTGCCAGCAGTTTAACGAGGGGCTACACTGAAGCTTTCTTT
TRBD2,TRBV13,.,TRBJ2-7,CASSPGLGTYEQYF,TGTGCCAGCAGCCCCGGACTAGGCACCTACGAGCAGTACTTC
.,TRBV28,.,TRBJ1-5,CASSLFLVQPQHF,TGTGCCAGCAGTTTGTTTTTGGTCCAGCCCCAGCATTTT
.,TRBV9,once,TRBJ2-7,CASGEDYEQYF,TGTGCCAGCGGAGAGGACTACGAGCAGTACTTC
TRBD1,TRBV28,.,TRBJ2-5,CASSSARQGPYQETQYF,TGTGCCAGCAGTTCAGCCCGACAGGGGCCCTACCAAGAGACCCAGTACTTC
TRBD1,TRBV18,.,TRBJ2-5,CASSPRRTGQETQYF,TGTGCCAGCTCACCACGTAGGACAGGGCAAGAGACCCAGTACTTC
.,TRBV7-6,.,TRBJ2-1,CASSLGSYNEQFF,TGTGCCAGCAGCTTAGGTTCCTACAATGAGCAGTTCTTC
TRBD1,TRBV29-1,.,TRBJ1-2,CSVEGQGGNYGYTF,TGCAGCGTTGAAGGACAGGGTGGGAACTATGGCTACACCTTC
.,TRBV4-2,.,TRBJ2-7,CASSQDYEQYF,TGTGCCAGCAGCCAAGACTACGAGCAGTACTTC
.,TRBV27,once,TRBJ2-7,CASSTLGGSSYEQYF,TGTGCCAGCAGCACCCTCGGCGGTAGCTCCTACGAGCAGTACTTC
.,TRBV4-1,.,TRBJ2-2,CASSLGGTAANTGELFF,TGCGCCAGCAGCCTTGGGGGGACCGCCGCGAACACCGGGGAGCTGTTTTTT
.,TRBV11-2,.,TRBJ2-1,CASSLQWDEQFF,TGTGCCAGCAGCCTCCAGTGGGATGAGCAGTTCTTC
.,TRBV5-6,.,TRBJ2-1,CASSLGLSNEQFF,TGTGCCAGCAGCTTAGGCCTGAGCAATGAGCAGTTCTTC
.,TRBV7-8,.,TRBJ1-5,CASSLSGTNQPQHF,TGTGCCAGCAGCTTATCAGGGACCAATCAGCCCCAGCATTTT
TRBD2,TRBV4-2,.,TRBJ2-2,CASSQDRREPGDGELFF,TGTGCCAGCAGCCAAGATAGGCGGGAGCCTGGGGACGGGGAGCTGTTTTTT
.,TRBV7-9,.,TRBJ2-7,CASSSGTGEQYF,TGTGCCAGCAGCTCTGGGACGGGCGAGCAGTACTTC
.,TRBV19,.,TRBJ2-7,CASSIGLGLAYEQYF,TGTGCCAGTAGTATTGGTCTGGGGCTCGCCTACGAGCAGTACTTC
.,TRBV5-1,.,TRBJ2-7,CASSPLGRVVYEQYF,TGCGCCAGCAGCCCACTGGGGAGAGTAGTCTACGAGCAGTACTTC
.,TRBV27,.,TRBJ1-3,CASSLSSGYTIYF,TGTGCCAGCAGTTTATCCAGCGGATACACCATATATTTT
TRBD1,TRBV2,.,TRBJ2-7,CASSGRSRDSLYEQYF,TGTGCCAGCAGTGGACGCAGCCGGGACAGCCTCTACGAGCAGTACTTC
.,TRBV6-6,.,TRBJ2-7,CASSYSGEAYEQYF,TGTGCCAGCAGTTACTCGGGCGAGGCCTACGAGCAGTACTTC
.,TRBV27,.,TRBJ2-7,CASRRGSYEQYF,TGTGCCAGCAGGAGGGGGTCCTACGAGCAGTACTTC